The 28 T cell receptor beta chains given below trace back to one sample, sequenced in a study of read filtering for tumor transcriptome and immune sequencing. From roughly 390 ng of RNA, a library with molecular barcoded alpha/delta and beta/gamma adaptors was made. One entry per CDR3 protein results from TCRdb running MiXCR on the reads. The repertoire holds about 58,000 distinct CDR3 sequences, with over 9% as singletons. The sequenced material came from a population of CD138-negative cells sorted from bone marrow. The receptors derive from a donor aged 40 or older with multiple myeloma.

At least ten counts were recorded for this clonotype. The chain joins TRBV5-1 to TRBJ1-1; D not resolved. V was shortened by 0 bases and J by 3 bases, with 15 bases between the two germline ends. Germline CDR1 SGHRS, CDR2 YFSETQ. The CDR3 is 16 amino acids. CDR3 nucleotides: TGCGCCAGCAGCTTGGACGAAGGCCATGCGGACACTGAAGCTTTCTTT. It yields the protein CASSLDEGHADTEAFF.

This clonotype was recorded many times. The rearrangement uses TRBV28 and TRBJ2-5; 9 bases map to TRBD2. Unmatched junction bases numbered 3, after V lost 5 bases and J lost 5 bases. The CDR3 is made up of 13 amino acids. Germline CDR1 MDHEN, CDR2 SYDVKM. CDR3 residues: CASSNLAGETQYF. Written as DNA, the CDR3 is TGTGCCAGCAGTAACCTAGCGGGGGAGACCCAGTACTTC.

In this sample, this clonotype turned up many times. This sequence joins TRBV28 and TRBJ1-2, with D unresolved. Germline CDR1 MDHEN, CDR2 SYDVKM. V shed 7 bases and J shed 0 bases, with 6 bases lying between them. This CDR3 spans 12 amino acids. The DNA of the CDR3 is TGTGCCAGCACCCTACCTAACTATGGCTACACCTTC. Protein sequence: CASTLPNYGYTF.

Remarks on this clonotype: Relative to the germline gene, one junction end is altered; a read error may explain this. The rearrangement uses TRBV29-1 and TRBJ2-7, with D unclear. The CDR3 sequence is 12 residues long. Germline CDR1 reads SQVTM; CDR2 reads ANQGSEA. CDR3 in amino acids: CSVESQSYGQYF. CDR3 in DNA: TGCAGCGTTGAGTCTCAGAGCTACGGGCAGTACTTC.

There are many counts of this clonotype. J is TRBJ2-5 and V is TRBV10-1; D possibly uses TRBD1 or TRBD2 (5 bases each). Trimming removed 2 bases from V and 1 base from J, with 11 bases in between. Germline values: CDR1 WNHNN, CDR2 SYGVQD (reference sequence). This CDR3 is built from 15 residues. The CDR3 DNA follows: TGCGCCAGCAGTGAGACAGGAGGACGCCAAGAGACCCAGTACTTC. This sequence encodes CASSETGGRQETQYF.

This clonotype was picked up many times. The V call is TRBV13, the J call TRBJ1-1, with D tentatively TRBD1 (5 bases). The V gene's germline CDR1 is PRHDT and CDR2 FYEKMQ (reference sequence). The CDR3 consists of 17 residues. Trimming shortened V by 5 bases and J by 11 bases, and 30 bases separated the two germline ends. The CDR3 bases are TGTGCCAGCAGCGACGGAGGGTCGAGGGGCGTTTTGGGTTTCGCTTTCTTT. Translated: CASSDGGSRGVLGFAFF.

On this clonotype itself: This is likely an artifact of a read error, given a far larger clone one base away. The rearrangement joins TRBV7-6 to TRBJ2-1; TRBD2 is a possible D gene (7 bases). Trimming took 3 bases from V and 16 from J, leaving 19 bases between them. CDR1 SGHVS and CDR2 FNYEAQ come from the germline V gene. This CDR3 contains 13 residues. The CDR3 DNA reads TGTGCCAGCAGCTTGAGGGGGGGCTTTTGCCAATTCTTC. This sequence encodes CASSLRGGFCQFF.

This clonotype was recorded many times. This chain uses TRBV5-5 with TRBJ1-6; D is possibly TRBD1 (5 bases). The germline V gene has CDR1 SGHKS and CDR2 YYEKEE (reference sequence). Trimming cost V 6 bases and J 7 bases, with 14 bases left between them. This CDR3 spans 14 amino acids. The CDR3 coding sequence is TGTGCCAGCAACCTCAGGGCAGGAAATTCACCCCTCCACTTT. Amino acid sequence: CASNLRAGNSPLHF.

In its sample, this clonotype was seen many times. This sequence joins TRBV7-9 and TRBJ2-1; TRBD1 aligns across 11 bases. V gave up 5 bases and J gave up 8 bases; unmatched junction bases: 11. This CDR3 contains 16 residues. Germline values: CDR1 SEHNR, CDR2 FQNEAQ (reference sequence). CDR3 coding DNA: TGTGCCAGCAGCCAACTACCGGGACAGGGGGACGATGAGCAGTTCTTC. It specifies CASSQLPGQGDDEQFF.

This clonotype was found many times. The chain carries TRBV20-1 and TRBJ2-3; TRBD2 matches at 9 bases. CDR3 length equals 15 residues. With V trimmed by 6 bases and J by 2 bases, 9 bases remained unmatched. Germline CDR1 and CDR2: DFQATT and SNEGSKA (reference sequence). The CDR3 sequence: CSAIQSGGYTDTQYF. The CDR3 nucleotides read TGCAGTGCCATCCAAAGCGGGGGGTACACAGATACGCAGTATTTT.

This clonotype has a count of ten or more. CDR3 in amino acids: CASFYGFTGNTIYF. CDR3 nucleotide sequence: TGTGCCAGTTTTTACGGATTTACTGGAAACACCATATATTTT. The rearrangement uses TRBV6-6 and TRBJ1-3; D not resolved. V gave up 9 bases and J gave up 2 bases, with 14 bases separating them. Germline V lookup: CDR1 MNHNY, CDR2 SVGAGI (reference sequence). This CDR3 spans 14 amino acids.

This clonotype was seen ten or more times. J is TRBJ1-1 and V is TRBV29-1; possibly TRBD1 for D (6 bases). V shed 4 bases and J shed 1 base, with 10 bases lying between them. The germline V gene has CDR1 SQVTM and CDR2 ANQGSEA. There are 13 residues in the CDR3. The CDR3 DNA is TGCAGCGTTGGATGGACAGCGAACACTGAAGCTTTCTTT. This encodes CSVGWTANTEAFF.

This clonotype was seen at least ten times. The chain employs TRBV3-1 and TRBJ2-7; D possibly matches TRBD1 or TRBD2 (5 bases each). V lost 4 bases and J 4 bases, leaving 14 bases between the germline ends. The CDR3 has 14 amino acids. CDR1 is LGHDT, CDR2 YNNKEL, per germline (reference sequence). For the CDR3, the DNA is TGTGCCAGCAGCCGGGGCAGGACTGAATACGAGCAGTACTTC. It codes for CASSRGRTEYEQYF.

This clonotype was counted at least ten times. The chain couples TRBV18 to TRBJ1-5; the D gene is possibly TRBD1 (6 bases). Germline V lookup: CDR1 KGHSH, CDR2 LQKENI. The V gene lost 2 bases and the J gene lost 3 bases, with 11 bases spanning the gap. The CDR3 runs to 15 residues. The CDR3 region is CASSPGQGINQPQHF. The DNA for the CDR3 is TGTGCCAGCTCACCAGGCCAGGGGATCAATCAGCCCCAGCATTTT.

There are many counts of this clonotype. The rearrangement joins TRBV5-1 to TRBJ2-5, with unresolved D. The CDR3 spans 12 residues. Germline CDR1 is SGHRS and CDR2 is YFSETQ. The V end lost 2 bases, the J end lost 0 bases, and 2 bases lay between the germline ends. The CDR3 region has the DNA TGCGCCAGCAGCTTCAACCAAGAGACCCAGTACTTC. It yields the protein CASSFNQETQYF. Based on the CDR3 plus reference TRBV5-1 and TRBJ2-5, the full variable domain is KAGVTQTPRYLIKTRGQQVTLSCSPISGHRSVSWYQQTPGQGLQFLFEYFSETQRNKGNFPGRFSGRQFSNSRSEMNVSTLELGDSALYLCASSFNQETQYFGPGTRLLVL.

In regard to this clonotype: A far larger clone is off by one base, so a read error is likely. The rearrangement joins TRBV6-2 or TRBV6-3 to TRBJ1-5; no reliable D call. The CDR3 is made up of 12 amino acids. Germline V CDR1 and CDR2: MNHEY, SVGEGT. The CDR3 nucleotides read TGTGCCACCACCGGGCGGTCGGAGCCCCGGCATTTT. Its translation: CATTGRSEPRHF.

With respect to this clonotype: A much larger clone lies a single base off, so this may be a read error. V and J are TRBV28 and TRBJ2-4, with 7 positions matching TRBD1. Germline V gene sequence: CDR1 MDHEN, CDR2 SYDVKM. This CDR3 is built from 15 residues. CDR3: CASSPQGDVKTIQYF. CDR3 DNA sequence: TGTGCCAGCAGTCCCCAGGGGGATGTCAAAACCATTCAGTACTTC.

Comments on this clonotype: Possible read error: a much larger clone is one base away. The J gene is TRBJ1-1, the V gene TRBV7-9; D is ambiguous. Germline values: CDR1 SEHNR, CDR2 FQNEAQ (reference sequence). This CDR3 comprises 13 residues. The CDR3 region has the DNA TGTGCCAGCAGCTTAGCACGAAGCACTGACGCTTTCTTT. Translated: CASSLARSTDAFF.

This clonotype was recorded at least ten times. The chain uses TRBV21-1 and TRBJ2-1; the table's D call, TRBD1, was not checked against the DNA. TRBV21-1 is a listed pseudogene. The CDR3 is made up of 15 amino acids. CDR3 sequence: CASSTGQGPWGEQFF. The CDR3 bases are TGTGCCAGCAGCACCGGACAGGGGCCATGGGGTGAGCAGTTCTTC.

Of note for this clonotype: The CDR3 carries no conserved terminal phenylalanine or tryptophan, so it likely arises from a read error. This sequence joins TRBV20-1 and TRBJ2-1; 7 positions agree with TRBD1. The V segment lost 1 base and the J segment 7 bases; nucleotides outside the gene matches: 16. The CDR3 has 17 residues. CDR1 and CDR2 (germline): DFQATT, SNEGSKA (reference sequence). In nucleotides, the CDR3 is TGCAGTGCTAGAGCAATTGCCGTGACAGGGTTAACGAATGAGCAGTTCCTC. It translates to CSARAIAVTGLTNEQFL.

The chain combines TRBV2 with TRBJ2-7; 8 bases are a match to TRBD2. Germline values: CDR1 SNHLY, CDR2 FYNNEI. V trimming: 10 bases; J trimming: 0 bases; junction bases outside the gene matches: 17. The CDR3 is 17 residues long. The CDR3 DNA is TGTGCCACCACAGTGGGTCTAAGCGGGGGCCGCTCCTACGAGCAGTACTTC. Its protein product is CATTVGLSGGRSYEQYF.

Ten or more counts support this clonotype. This sequence joins TRBV3-1 and TRBJ2-2, with 9 bases aligning to TRBD1. Trimming at V came to 4 bases and at J to 5 bases, leaving 11 bases not matched to a gene. The CDR3 totals 17 residues. CDR1 LGHDT and CDR2 YNNKEL come from the germline V gene (reference sequence). CDR3 protein: CASSPDEWTGETGELFF. Here the CDR3 DNA reads TGTGCCAGCAGCCCTGACGAATGGACAGGGGAGACCGGGGAGCTGTTTTTT.

This clonotype has a handful of counts. A much larger clone differs by one base, so this may be a read error. The CDR3 carries no conserved terminal phenylalanine or tryptophan, so it likely arises from a read error. The chain employs TRBV20-1 and TRBJ2-7, with D uncertain. The V and J ends lost 0 bases and 6 bases respectively, with 15 bases between them. Looked up from germline, CDR1 is DFQATT and CDR2 is SNEGSKA (reference sequence). CDR3 size: 14 residues. CDR3 loop: CSARESELPVEQYS. In DNA, the CDR3 is TGCAGTGCTAGAGAGTCAGAACTTCCGGTCGAGCAGTACTCC.

As for this clonotype: Germline is not matched at one junction end, which may reflect a read error. J is TRBJ2-1 and V is TRBV6-6; unclear D gene. This CDR3 spans 16 amino acids. Germline assignment: CDR1 MNHNY and CDR2 SVGAGI (reference sequence). The CDR3 DNA is TGTGCCAGCAGTTACTCGAGCAAGGGCGGCGGCAAGGAGCAGATCTTC. Amino acids: CASSYSSKGGGKEQIF.

This clonotype was picked up many times. The chain recombines TRBV28 with TRBJ1-6, with TRBD1 identical over 8 bases. The CDR3 consists of 15 residues. V lost 4 bases and J lost 8; bases outside the gene matches: 7. Germline V CDR1 and CDR2: MDHEN, SYDVKM. CDR3: CASSSGQGFDSPLHF. The DNA for the CDR3 is TGTGCCAGCAGTTCAGGACAGGGATTCGATTCACCCCTCCACTTT.

Many counts were recorded for this clonotype. The chain links TRBV9 to TRBJ2-1; D not certain. Deletions cut 6 bases from V and 5 bases from J, with 15 bases between. CDR1 and CDR2 from the germline V gene are SGDLS and YYNGEE. The CDR3 covers 14 residues. The CDR3 region has the DNA TGTGCCAGCAACACCCCCCCAGGCCACAATGAGCAGTTCTTC. Amino acid sequence: CASNTPPGHNEQFF. Variable domain in full (rest from reference TRBV9 and TRBJ2-1): DSGVTQTPKHLITATGQRVTLRCSPRSGDLSVYWYQQSLDQGLQFLIQYYNGEERAKGNILERFSAQQFPDLHSELNLSSLELGDSALYFCASNTPPGHNEQFFGPGTRLTVL.

This clonotype was counted at least ten times. The V gene is TRBV29-1, the J gene TRBJ2-7; possible D gene TRBD1, 6 bases. Germline lookup yields CDR1 SQVTM and CDR2 ANQGSEA. The ends were cut back, 5 bases at V and 0 bases at J, with 8 bases in the middle. The CDR3 has 12 amino acids. The CDR3 sequence: CSVRDNSYEQYF. CDR3 DNA: TGCAGCGTTCGGGACAACTCCTACGAGCAGTACTTC.

This clonotype was recorded at least ten times. The J gene is TRBJ1-3, the V gene TRBV5-1, with D unresolved. This CDR3 is built from 14 residues. The V end lost 5 bases, the J end lost 2 bases, and 11 bases lay between the germline ends. The V gene's germline CDR1 is SGHRS and CDR2 YFSETQ. The CDR3 DNA reads TGCGCCAGCAGAATAGAAGTGACTGGAAACACCATATATTTT. It codes for CASRIEVTGNTIYF.